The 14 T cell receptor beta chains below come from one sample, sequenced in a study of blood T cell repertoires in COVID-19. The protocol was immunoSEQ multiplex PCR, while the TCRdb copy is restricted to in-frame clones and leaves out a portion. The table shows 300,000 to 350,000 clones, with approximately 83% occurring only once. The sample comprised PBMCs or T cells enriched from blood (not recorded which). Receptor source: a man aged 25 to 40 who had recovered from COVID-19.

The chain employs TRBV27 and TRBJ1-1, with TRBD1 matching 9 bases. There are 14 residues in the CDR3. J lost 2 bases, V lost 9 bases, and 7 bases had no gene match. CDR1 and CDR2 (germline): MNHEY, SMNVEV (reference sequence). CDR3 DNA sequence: TGTGCCAGTACTACTACAGGGGGCAACACTGAAGCTTTCTTT. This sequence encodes CASTTTGGNTEAFF.

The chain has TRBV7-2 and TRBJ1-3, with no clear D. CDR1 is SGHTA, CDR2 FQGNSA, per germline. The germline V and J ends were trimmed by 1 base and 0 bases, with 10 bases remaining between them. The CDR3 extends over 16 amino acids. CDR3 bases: TGTGCCAGCAGCTTAGATCTAGGCTTCTCTGGAAACACCATATATTTT. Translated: CASSLDLGFSGNTIYF. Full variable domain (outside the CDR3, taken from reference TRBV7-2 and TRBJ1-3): GAGVSQSPSNKVTEKGKDVELRCDPISGHTALYWYRQSLGQGLEFLIYFQGNSAPDKSGLPSDRFSAERTGGSVSTLTIQRTQQEDSAVYLCASSLDLGFSGNTIYFGEGSWLTVV.

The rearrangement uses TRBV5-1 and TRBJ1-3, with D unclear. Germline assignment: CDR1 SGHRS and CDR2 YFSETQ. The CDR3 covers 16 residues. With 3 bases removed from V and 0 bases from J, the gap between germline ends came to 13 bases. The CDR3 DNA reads TGCGCCAGCAGCTCTGGTGTGGGAGTCTCTGGAAACACCATATATTTT. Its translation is CASSSGVGVSGNTIYF.

The CDR3 region is CASRFYPNYEQYF. The CDR3 coding sequence is TGCGCCAGCAGGTTTTACCCTAACTACGAGCAGTACTTC. The chain employs TRBV5-1 and TRBJ2-7; no reliable D call. Per germline, CDR1 SGHRS and CDR2 YFSETQ. The CDR3 spans 13 residues. V lost 5 bases, J lost 3 bases, and 12 bases lay in between.

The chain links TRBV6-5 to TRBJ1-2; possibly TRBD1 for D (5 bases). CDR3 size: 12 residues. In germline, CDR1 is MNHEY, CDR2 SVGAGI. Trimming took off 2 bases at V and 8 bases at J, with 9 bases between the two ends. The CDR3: CASSYQGWGYTF. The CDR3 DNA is TGTGCCAGCAGTTACCAGGGTTGGGGCTACACCTTC.

CDR3 sequence: CASSKGHVNTEAFF. For the CDR3, the DNA is TGTGCCAGCAGCAAAGGACACGTGAACACTGAAGCTTTCTTT. The rearrangement uses TRBV21-1 and TRBJ1-1; the D call in the table, TRBD1, was not verified against the DNA. TRBV21-1 represents a pseudogene. There are 14 residues in the CDR3.

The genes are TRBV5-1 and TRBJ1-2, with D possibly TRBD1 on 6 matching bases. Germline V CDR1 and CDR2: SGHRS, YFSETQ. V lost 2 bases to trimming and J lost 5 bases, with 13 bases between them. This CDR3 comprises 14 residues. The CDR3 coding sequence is TGCGCCAGCAGCTTAACAGGGCCGGCGTATGGCTACACCTTC. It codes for CASSLTGPAYGYTF.

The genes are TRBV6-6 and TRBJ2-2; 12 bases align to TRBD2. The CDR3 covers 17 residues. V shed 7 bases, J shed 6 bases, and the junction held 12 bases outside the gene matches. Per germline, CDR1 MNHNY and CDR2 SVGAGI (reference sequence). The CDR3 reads CASTRGPSGGDAGELFF. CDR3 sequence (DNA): TGTGCCAGCACTCGAGGCCCTAGCGGGGGGGATGCCGGGGAGCTGTTTTTT.

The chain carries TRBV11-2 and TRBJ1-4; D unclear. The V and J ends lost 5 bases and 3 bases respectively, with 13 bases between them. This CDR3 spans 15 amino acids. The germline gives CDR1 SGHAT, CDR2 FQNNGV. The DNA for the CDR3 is TGTGCCAGCAGCCGAGCATTCGTGGCTAATGAAAAACTGTTTTTT. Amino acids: CASSRAFVANEKLFF.

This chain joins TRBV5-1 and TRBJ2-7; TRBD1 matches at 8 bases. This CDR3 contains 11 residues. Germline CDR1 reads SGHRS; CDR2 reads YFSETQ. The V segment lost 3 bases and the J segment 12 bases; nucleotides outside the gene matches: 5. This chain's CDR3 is CASSSRDRTYF. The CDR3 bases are TGCGCCAGCAGCTCCCGGGACAGGACGTACTTC.

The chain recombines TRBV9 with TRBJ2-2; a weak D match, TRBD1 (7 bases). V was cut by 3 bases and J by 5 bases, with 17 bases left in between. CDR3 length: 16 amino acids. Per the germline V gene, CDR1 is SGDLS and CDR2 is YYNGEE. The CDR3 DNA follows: TGTGCCAGCAGCGATCAATATCAGGGGGGAACCGGGGAGCTGTTTTTT. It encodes CASSDQYQGGTGELFF.

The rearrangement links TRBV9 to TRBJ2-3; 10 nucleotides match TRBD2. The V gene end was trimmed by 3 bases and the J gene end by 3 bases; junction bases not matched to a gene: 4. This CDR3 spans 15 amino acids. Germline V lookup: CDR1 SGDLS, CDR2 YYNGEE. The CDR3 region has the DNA TGTGCCAGCAGCGGTATAGCGGGGGGAACAGATACGCAGTATTTT. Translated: CASSGIAGGTDTQYF.

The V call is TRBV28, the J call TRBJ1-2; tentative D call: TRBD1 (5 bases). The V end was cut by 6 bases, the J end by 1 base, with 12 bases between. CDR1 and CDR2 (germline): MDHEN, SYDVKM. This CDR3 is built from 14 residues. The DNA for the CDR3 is TGTGCCAGCAGGCCAGGGTTGCTTAACTATGGCTACACCTTC. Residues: CASRPGLLNYGYTF.

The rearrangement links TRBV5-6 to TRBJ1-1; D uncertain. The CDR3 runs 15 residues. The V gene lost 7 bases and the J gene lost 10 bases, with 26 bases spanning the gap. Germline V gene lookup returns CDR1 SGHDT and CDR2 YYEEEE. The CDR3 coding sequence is TGTGCCAGCGGATCAACGGGTTATTATAAGCCACCAGCTTTCTTT. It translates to CASGSTGYYKPPAFF.